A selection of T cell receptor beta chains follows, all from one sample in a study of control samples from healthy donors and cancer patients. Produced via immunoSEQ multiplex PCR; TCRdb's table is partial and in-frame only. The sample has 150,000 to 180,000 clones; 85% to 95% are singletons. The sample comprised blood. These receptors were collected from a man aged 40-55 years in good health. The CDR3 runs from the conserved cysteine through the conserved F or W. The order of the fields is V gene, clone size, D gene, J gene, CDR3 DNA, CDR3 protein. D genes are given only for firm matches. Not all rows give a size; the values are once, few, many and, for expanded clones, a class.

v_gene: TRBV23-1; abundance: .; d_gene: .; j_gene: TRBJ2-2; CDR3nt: TGCGCCAGCAGTCAGCCAACAGCGACTCCGAACACCGGGGAGCTGTTTTTT; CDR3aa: CASSQPTATPNTGELFF
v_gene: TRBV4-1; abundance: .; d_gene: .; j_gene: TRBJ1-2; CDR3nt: TGCGCCAGCAGCCAGATGGGGGGGGCCGGTGGCTACACCTTC; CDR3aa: CASSQMGGAGGYTF
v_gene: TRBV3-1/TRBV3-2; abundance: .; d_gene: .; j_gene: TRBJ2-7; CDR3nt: TGTGCCAGCAGCCAAGTGGAGGGGGCGAACTACGAGCAGTACTTC; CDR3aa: CASSQVEGANYEQYF
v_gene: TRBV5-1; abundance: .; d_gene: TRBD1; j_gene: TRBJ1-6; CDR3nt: TGCGCCAGCAGCCTAGGACAGGGGCATTCACCCCTCCACTTT; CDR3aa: CASSLGQGHSPLHF
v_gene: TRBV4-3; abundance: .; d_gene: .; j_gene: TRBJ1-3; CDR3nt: TGCGCCAGCAGCCAAGGGAGGACACACTCTGGAAACACCATATATTTT; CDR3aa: CASSQGRTHSGNTIYF
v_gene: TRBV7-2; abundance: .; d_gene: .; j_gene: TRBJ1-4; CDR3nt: TGTGCCAGCAGCTTAGAAGGCAGGGTTAATGAAAAACTGTTTTTT; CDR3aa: CASSLEGRVNEKLFF
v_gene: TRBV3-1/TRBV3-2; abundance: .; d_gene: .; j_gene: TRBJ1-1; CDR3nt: TGTGCCAGCAGCCTCAGAGGCGTGAACACTGAAGCTTTCTTT; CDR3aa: CASSLRGVNTEAFF
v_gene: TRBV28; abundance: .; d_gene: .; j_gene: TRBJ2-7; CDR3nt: TGTGCCAGCAGTTTAGGAGCCTCCCTCTCCTACGAGCAGTACTTC; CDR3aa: CASSLGASLSYEQYF
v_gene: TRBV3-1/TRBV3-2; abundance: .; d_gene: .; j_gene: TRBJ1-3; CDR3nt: TGTGCCAGCAGCCAGCGTCGGCGGGGCTCTGGAAACACCATATATTTT; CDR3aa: CASSQRRRGSGNTIYF
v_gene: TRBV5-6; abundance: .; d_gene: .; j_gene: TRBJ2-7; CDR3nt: TGTGCCAGCAGCTTGGATCGGGACTGGGACCGCTACGAGCAGTACTTC; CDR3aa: CASSLDRDWDRYEQYF
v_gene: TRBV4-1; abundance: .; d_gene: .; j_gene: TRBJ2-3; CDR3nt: TGCGCCAGCAGCCAAGCAACGTCTGGAGATACGCAGTATTTT; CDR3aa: CASSQATSGDTQYF
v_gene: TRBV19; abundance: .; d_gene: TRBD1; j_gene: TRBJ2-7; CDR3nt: TGTGCCAGTAGTGTCAACAGGGGACCCTCCTACGAGCAGTACTTC; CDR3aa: CASSVNRGPSYEQYF
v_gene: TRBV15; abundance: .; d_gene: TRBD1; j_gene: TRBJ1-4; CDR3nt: TGTGCCACCAGCGTCCCGGGACAGGGGGATGAAAAACTGTTTTTT; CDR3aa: CATSVPGQGDEKLFF
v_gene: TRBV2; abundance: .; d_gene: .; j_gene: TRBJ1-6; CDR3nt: TGTGCCAGCAAGGCAGATTATAATTCACCCCTCCACTTT; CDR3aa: CASKADYNSPLHF
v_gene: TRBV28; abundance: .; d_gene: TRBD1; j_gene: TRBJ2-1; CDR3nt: TGTGCCAGCAGGCCCGGGACAGGGACCTACAATGAGCAGTTCTTC; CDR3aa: CASRPGTGTYNEQFF
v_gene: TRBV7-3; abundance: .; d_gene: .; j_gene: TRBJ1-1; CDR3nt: TGTGCCAGCAGCTTAAATGACCTGAGGGGCACTGAAGCTTTCTTT; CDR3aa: CASSLNDLRGTEAFF
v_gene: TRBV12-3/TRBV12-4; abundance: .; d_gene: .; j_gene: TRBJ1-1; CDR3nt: TGTGCCAGCACCCTGGGGGGCCCTGAAGCTTTCTTT; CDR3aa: CASTLGGPEAFF
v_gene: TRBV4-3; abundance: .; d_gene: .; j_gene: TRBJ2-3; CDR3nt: TGCGCCAGCAGCCAAGGTGGTGGGGACTGGAGCACAGATACGCAGTATTTT; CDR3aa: CASSQGGGDWSTDTQYF
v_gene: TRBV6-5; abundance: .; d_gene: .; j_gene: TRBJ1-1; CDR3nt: TGTGCCAGCAGTTACTCGGACAATCGAAAGTCGGCTTTCTTT; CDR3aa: CASSYSDNRKSAFF
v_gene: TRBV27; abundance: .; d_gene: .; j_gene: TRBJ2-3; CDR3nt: TGTGCCAGCAGTTCCTACACCGACCCCTCTTCCCACACAGATACGCAGTATTTT; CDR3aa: CASSSYTDPSSHTDTQYF
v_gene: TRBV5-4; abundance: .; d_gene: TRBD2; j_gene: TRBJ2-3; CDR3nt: TGTGCCAGCAGCTCCGGGACTAGCGGAACAGATACGCAGTATTTT; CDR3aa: CASSSGTSGTDTQYF
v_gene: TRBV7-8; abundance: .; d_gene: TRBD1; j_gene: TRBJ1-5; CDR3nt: TGTGCCAGCAGCTTAACGACAGGGTCCCGTCAGCCCCAGCATTTT; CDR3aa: CASSLTTGSRQPQHF
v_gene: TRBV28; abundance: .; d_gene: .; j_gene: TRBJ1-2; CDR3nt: TGTGCCAGGGGCCGACACCCGTCTAACTCTGGCTACACCTTC; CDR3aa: CARGRHPSNSGYTF
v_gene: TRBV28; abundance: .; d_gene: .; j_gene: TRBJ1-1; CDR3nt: TGTGCCAGCATCGACGGGGGTAGCAGGGCCCTGAACACTGAAGCTTTCTTT; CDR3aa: CASIDGGSRALNTEAFF
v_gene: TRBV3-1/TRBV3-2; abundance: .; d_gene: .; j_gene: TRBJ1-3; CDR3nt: TGTGCCAGCAGCCAAGAAGGGAAATCCAAGTGCTCTGGAAACACCATATATTTT; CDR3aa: CASSQEGKSKCSGNTIYF
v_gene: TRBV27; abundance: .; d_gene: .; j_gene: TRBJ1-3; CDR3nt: TGTGCCAGCAGCCCAGGGACCGCCTCTGGAAACACCATATATTTT; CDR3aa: CASSPGTASGNTIYF
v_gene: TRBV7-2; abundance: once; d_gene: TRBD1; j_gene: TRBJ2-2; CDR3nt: TGTGCCAGCAGTCTACAGGGGACGTACACCGGGGAGCTGTTTTTT; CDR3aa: CASSLQGTYTGELFF
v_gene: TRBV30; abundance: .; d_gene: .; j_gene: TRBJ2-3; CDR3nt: TGTGCCTGGAGTGCCGTTGGGGGGACGCAGTATTTT; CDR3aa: CAWSAVGGTQYF
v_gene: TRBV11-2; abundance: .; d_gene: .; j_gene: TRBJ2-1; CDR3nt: TGTGCCAGCCGGCAGGATTACAATGAGCAGTTCTTC; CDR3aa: CASRQDYNEQFF
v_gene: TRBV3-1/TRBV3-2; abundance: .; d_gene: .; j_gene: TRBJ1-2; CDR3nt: TGTGCCAGCAGCCAAGGGGCAGTTGGCTATGGCTACACCTTC; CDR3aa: CASSQGAVGYGYTF
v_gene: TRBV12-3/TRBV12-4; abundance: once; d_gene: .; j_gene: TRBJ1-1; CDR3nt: TGTGCCAGCAGTTTTGCAGGCACTGAAGCTTTCTTT; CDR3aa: CASSFAGTEAFF
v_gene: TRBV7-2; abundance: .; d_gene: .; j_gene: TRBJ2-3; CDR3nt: TGTGCCAGCAGCTTAGGAGGGGGGGGCGCAAAAACAGATACGCAGTATTTT; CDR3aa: CASSLGGGGAKTDTQYF
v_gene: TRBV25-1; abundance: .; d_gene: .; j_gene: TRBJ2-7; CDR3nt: TGTGCCAGCAGTGACCGGGACGGAGTAATCTACGAGCAGTACTTC; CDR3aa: CASSDRDGVIYEQYF
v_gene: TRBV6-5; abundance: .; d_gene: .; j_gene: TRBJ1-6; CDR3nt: TGTGCCAGCAGTCCTGGACACAGGGACAATTCACCCCTCCACTTT; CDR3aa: CASSPGHRDNSPLHF
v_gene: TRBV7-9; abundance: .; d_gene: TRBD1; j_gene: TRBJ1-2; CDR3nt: TGTGCCAGCAGCTTAGCGGGGACAGCTAGATATGGCTACACCTTC; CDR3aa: CASSLAGTARYGYTF
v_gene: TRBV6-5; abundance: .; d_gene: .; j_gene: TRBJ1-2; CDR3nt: TGTGCCAGCAGTTATCGGGACGGAAGCGGGGGCTACACCTTC; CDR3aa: CASSYRDGSGGYTF
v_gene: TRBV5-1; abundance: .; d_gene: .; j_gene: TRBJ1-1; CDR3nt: TGCGCCAGCAGCTTTGGCAGGGAATTTCGAATTTCCACTGAAGCTTTCTTT; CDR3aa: CASSFGREFRISTEAFF
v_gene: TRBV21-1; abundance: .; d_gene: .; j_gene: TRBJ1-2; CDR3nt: TGTGCCACCATACTCTGGTATGGCTACACCTTC; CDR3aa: CATILWYGYTF
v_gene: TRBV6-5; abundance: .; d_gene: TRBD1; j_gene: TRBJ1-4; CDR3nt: TGTGCCAGCAGTTACTCCAGGGGGTTTAATGAAAAACTGTTTTTT; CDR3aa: CASSYSRGFNEKLFF
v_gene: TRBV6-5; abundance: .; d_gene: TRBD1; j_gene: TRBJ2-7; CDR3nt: TGTGCCGGACAGGGGGCCTACGAGCAGTACTTC; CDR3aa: CAGQGAYEQYF
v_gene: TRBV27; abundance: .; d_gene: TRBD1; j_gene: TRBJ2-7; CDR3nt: TGTGCCAGCAGCTGGACAGGGGCTTCCAACGAGCAGTACTTC; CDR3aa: CASSWTGASNEQYF
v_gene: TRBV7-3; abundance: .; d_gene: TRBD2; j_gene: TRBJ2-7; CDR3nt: TGTGCCAGCAGCAGCGGGACTAGCGGGGGGACACAGTACTTC; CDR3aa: CASSSGTSGGTQYF
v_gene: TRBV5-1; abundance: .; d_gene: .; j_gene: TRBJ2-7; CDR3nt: TGCGCCAGCAGCCTAAACACTTACGAGCAGTACTTC; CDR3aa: CASSLNTYEQYF
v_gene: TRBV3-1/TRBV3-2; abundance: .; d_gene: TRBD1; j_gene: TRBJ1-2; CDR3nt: TGTGCCAGCAGCCGGAACCCAGACAGGGACGGGGGCCTTAACTATGGCTACACCTTC; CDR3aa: CASSRNPDRDGGLNYGYTF
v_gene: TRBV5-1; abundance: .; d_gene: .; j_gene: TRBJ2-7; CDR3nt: TGCGCCAGCAGCGTAACACCTTCCTACGAGCAGTACTTC; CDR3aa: CASSVTPSYEQYF
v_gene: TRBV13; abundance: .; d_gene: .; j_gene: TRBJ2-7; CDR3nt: TGTGCCAGTCGAGGGACGGGGGAAGGATACGAGCAGTACTTC; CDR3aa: CASRGTGEGYEQYF
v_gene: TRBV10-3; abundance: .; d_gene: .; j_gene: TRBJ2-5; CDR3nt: TGTGCCATCAGTGAGGGTGGGGCGGGGCAAGAGACCCAGTACTTC; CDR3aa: CAISEGGAGQETQYF
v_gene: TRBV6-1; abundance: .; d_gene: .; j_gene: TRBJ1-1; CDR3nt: TGTGCCAGCAGTGAAGCCACCGAAGCTTTCTTT; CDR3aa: CASSEATEAFF
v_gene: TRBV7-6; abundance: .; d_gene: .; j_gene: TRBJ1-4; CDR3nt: TGTGCCAGCAGCTTAGTCGCTCTGGGAAGGAATGAAAAACTGTTTTTT; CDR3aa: CASSLVALGRNEKLFF
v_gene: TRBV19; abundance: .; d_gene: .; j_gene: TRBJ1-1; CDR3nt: TGTGCCAGTAGCACCGGTGGCAGCGGGAACACTGAAGCTTTCTTT; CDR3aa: CASSTGGSGNTEAFF
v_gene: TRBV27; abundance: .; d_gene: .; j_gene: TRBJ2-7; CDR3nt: TGTGCCAGCAGTTCCGGGGGCAGGGGGGAAAACGAGCAGTACTTC; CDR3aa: CASSSGGRGENEQYF
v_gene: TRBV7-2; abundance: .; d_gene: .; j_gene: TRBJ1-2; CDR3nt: TGTGCCAGCAGCTTAACGTACTATGGCTACACCTTC; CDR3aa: CASSLTYYGYTF